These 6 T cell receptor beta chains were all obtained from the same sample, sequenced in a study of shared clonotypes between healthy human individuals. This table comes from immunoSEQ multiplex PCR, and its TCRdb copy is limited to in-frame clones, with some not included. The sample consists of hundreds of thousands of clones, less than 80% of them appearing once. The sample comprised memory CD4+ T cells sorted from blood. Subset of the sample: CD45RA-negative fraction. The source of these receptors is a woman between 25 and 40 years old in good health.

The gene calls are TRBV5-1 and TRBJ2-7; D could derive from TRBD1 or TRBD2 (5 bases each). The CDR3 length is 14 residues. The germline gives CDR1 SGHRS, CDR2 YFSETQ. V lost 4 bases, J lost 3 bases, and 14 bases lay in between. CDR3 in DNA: TGCGCCAGCAGCGACATCACTGGGGGCTACGAGCAGTACTTC. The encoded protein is CASSDITGGYEQYF.

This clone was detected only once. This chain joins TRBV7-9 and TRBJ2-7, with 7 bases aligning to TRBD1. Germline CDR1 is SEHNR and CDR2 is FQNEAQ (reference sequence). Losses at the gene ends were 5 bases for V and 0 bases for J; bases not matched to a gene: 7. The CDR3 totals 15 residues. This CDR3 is CASSPTGMTSYEQYF. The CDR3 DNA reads TGTGCCAGCAGCCCGACAGGGATGACCTCCTACGAGCAGTACTTC.

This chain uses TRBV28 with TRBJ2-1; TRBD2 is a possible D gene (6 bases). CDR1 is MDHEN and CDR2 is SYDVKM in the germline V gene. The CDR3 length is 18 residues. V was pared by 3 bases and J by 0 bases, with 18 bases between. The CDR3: CASSLGGIVSGSYNEQFF. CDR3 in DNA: TGTGCCAGCAGTTTGGGGGGTATTGTTTCCGGCTCCTACAATGAGCAGTTCTTC. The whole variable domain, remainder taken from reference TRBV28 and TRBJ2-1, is DVKVTQSSRYLVKRTGEKVFLECVQDMDHENMFWYRQDPGLGLRLIYFSYDVKMKEKGDIPEGYSVSREKKERFSLILESASTNQTSMYLCASSLGGIVSGSYNEQFFGPGTRLTVL.

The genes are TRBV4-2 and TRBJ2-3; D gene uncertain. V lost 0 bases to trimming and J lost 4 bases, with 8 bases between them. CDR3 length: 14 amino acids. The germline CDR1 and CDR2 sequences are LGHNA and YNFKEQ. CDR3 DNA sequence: TGTGCCAGCAGCCAAGAAAGCGTTGCAGATACGCAGTATTTT. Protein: CASSQESVADTQYF.

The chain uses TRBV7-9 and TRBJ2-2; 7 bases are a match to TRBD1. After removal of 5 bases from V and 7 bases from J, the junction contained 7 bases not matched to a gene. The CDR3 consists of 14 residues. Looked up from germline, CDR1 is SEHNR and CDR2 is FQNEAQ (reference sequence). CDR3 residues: CASSRQGARGELFF. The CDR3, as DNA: TGTGCCAGCAGCCGACAGGGTGCTCGCGGGGAGCTGTTTTTT.

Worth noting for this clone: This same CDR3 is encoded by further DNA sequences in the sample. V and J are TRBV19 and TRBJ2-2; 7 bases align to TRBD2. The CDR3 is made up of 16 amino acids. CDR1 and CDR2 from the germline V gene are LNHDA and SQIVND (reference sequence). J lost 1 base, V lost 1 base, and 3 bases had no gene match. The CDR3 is CASSIAAGVNTGELFF. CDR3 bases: TGTGCCAGTAGTATAGCGGCGGGAGTGAACACCGGGGAGCTGTTTTTT.